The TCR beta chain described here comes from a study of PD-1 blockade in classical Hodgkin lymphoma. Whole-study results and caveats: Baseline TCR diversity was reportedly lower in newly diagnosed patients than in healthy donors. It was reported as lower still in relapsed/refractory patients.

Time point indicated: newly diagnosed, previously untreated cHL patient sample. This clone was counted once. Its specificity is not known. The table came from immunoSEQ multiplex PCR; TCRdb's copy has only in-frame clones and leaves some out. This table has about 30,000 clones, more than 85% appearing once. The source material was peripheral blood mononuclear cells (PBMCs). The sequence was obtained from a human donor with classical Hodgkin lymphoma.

CDR3: CASSLGGLQETQYF. The CDR3 DNA reads TGTGCCAGCAGCTTGGGCGGACTCCAAGAGACCCAGTACTTC. The chain joins TRBV5-4 to TRBJ2-5; tentatively, D is TRBD2 (5 bases). The CDR3 spans 14 residues. The V end was cut by 0 bases, the J end by 1 base, with 7 bases between. Germline V gene lookup returns CDR1 SGHNT and CDR2 YYREEE (reference sequence).